The 28 T cell receptor beta chains presented below share a single source sample, sequenced in a study of shared clonotypes between healthy human individuals. Measured with immunoSEQ multiplex PCR; TCRdb has only the in-frame clones, and not every one. The table shows millions of clones, with about 95% occurring only once. The sequencing input was naive CD4+ T cells sorted from blood. Subset here: CD45RA+ positively selected. Source of these receptors: a man between 18 and 29 years old in good health.

This chain joins TRBV7-2 and TRBJ2-5; 7 bases fit TRBD1. Trimming cost V 0 bases and J 5 bases; bases outside gene matches: 12. Germline V gene sequence: CDR1 SGHTA, CDR2 FQGNSA. CDR3 length: 17 amino acids. CDR3 coding DNA: TGTGCCAGCAGCTTAGCGGTCCCGAAACAGGGGTGGGAGACCCAGTACTTC. Translation gives CASSLAVPKQGWETQYF.

CDR3 residues: CAWSVLGVAKNIQYF. Here the CDR3 DNA reads TGTGCCTGGAGTGTACTGGGGGTAGCCAAAAACATTCAGTACTTC. The rearrangement links TRBV30 to TRBJ2-4, with D perhaps matching TRBD1 or TRBD2 (5 bases each). The CDR3 covers 15 residues. V was cut by 0 bases and J by 0 bases, with 9 bases left in between. Germline V gene data show CDR1 as GTSNPN and CDR2 as SVGIG (reference sequence). Variable domain in full (rest from reference TRBV30 and TRBJ2-4): SQTIHQWPATLVQPVGSPLSLECTVEGTSNPNLYWYRQAAGRGLQLLFYSVGIGQISSEVPQNLSASRPQDRQFILSSKKLLLSDSGFYLCAWSVLGVAKNIQYFGAGTRLSVL.

In this sample, this clone turned up once. Other DNA sequences in the sample encode the same CDR3. V gene TRBV27 combines with J gene TRBJ1-2; D ambiguous. Trimming took off 3 bases at V and 2 bases at J, with 7 bases between the two ends. The CDR3 contains 13 residues. Germline assignment: CDR1 MNHEY and CDR2 SMNVEV (reference sequence). In DNA, the CDR3 is TGTGCCAGCAGTTTCTCGGGGAACTATGGCTACACCTTC. It specifies CASSFSGNYGYTF.

On this clone: The sample holds other DNA sequences that translate to the same CDR3. The chain carries TRBV30 and TRBJ2-5; TRBD2 aligns across 12 bases. With V trimmed by 2 bases and J by 5 bases, 3 bases remained unmatched. Germline CDR1 and CDR2: GTSNPN and SVGIG (reference sequence). The CDR3 is 14 amino acids. The CDR3 region has the DNA TGTGCCTGGAGTCCTGGACTAGCGGGGGAGACCCAGTACTTC. It yields the protein CAWSPGLAGETQYF.

V gene TRBV9 combines with J gene TRBJ1-5, with 7 bases fitting TRBD1. Germline CDR1 is SGDLS and CDR2 is YYNGEE. The CDR3 is 15 amino acids. Unmatched junction bases numbered 8, after V lost 5 bases and J lost 3 bases. CDR3 sequence (DNA): TGTGCCAGCAGTCTCACCGACAGGGTCAATCAGCCCCAGCATTTT. This encodes CASSLTDRVNQPQHF.

The genes are TRBV7-2 and TRBJ2-7; possible D gene TRBD2, 5 bases. Deletions cut 4 bases from V and 7 bases from J, with 20 bases between. Germline loops: CDR1 SGHTA, CDR2 FQGNSA. CDR3 size: 15 residues. The DNA for the CDR3 is TGTGCCAGCAGCTCCGCCGGACTTGTCTCGGGAGAGCAGTACTTC. Its protein product is CASSSAGLVSGEQYF.

This clone was recorded only once. One junction end disagrees with the germline gene, perhaps due to a read error. Other DNA sequences of this sample code for an identical CDR3. The chain couples TRBV5-1 to TRBJ2-5; D call uncertain. The CDR3 has 14 residues. Germline CDR1 reads SGHRS; CDR2 reads YFSETQ. The DNA of the CDR3 is TGCGCCAGCAGGTTGGCCGGGTTCCAAGAGACCCAGTACTTC. It translates to CASRLAGFQETQYF.

V usage is TRBV9 and J usage is TRBJ2-3, with 8 nucleotides matching TRBD2. The CDR3 contains 15 residues. Germline lookup yields CDR1 SGDLS and CDR2 YYNGEE. V trimming: 5 bases; J trimming: 5 bases; junction bases outside the gene matches: 10. The CDR3 reads CASSQTSAYGDTQYF. CDR3 nucleotides: TGTGCCAGCAGTCAGACTAGCGCCTATGGAGATACGCAGTATTTT.

A note on this clone: Other DNA sequences in the sample encode the same CDR3. The chain has TRBV5-1 and TRBJ1-1; 7 nucleotides match TRBD1. The CDR3 loop spans 15 amino acids. With V trimmed by 4 bases and J by 0 bases, 6 bases remained unmatched. Per the germline V gene, CDR1 is SGHRS and CDR2 is YFSETQ. In DNA form, the CDR3 reads TGCGCCAGCAGCCTAGGGACAGCCATGAACACTGAAGCTTTCTTT. It translates to CASSLGTAMNTEAFF.

V and J are TRBV7-2 and TRBJ1-1; D gene uncertain. Germline CDR1 and CDR2: SGHTA and FQGNSA. V dropped 2 bases and J dropped 0 bases, with 10 bases sitting between them. The CDR3 has 15 residues. The CDR3 protein is CASSLQAGMNTEAFF. The CDR3 bases are TGTGCCAGCAGCTTACAGGCAGGAATGAACACTGAAGCTTTCTTT.

CDR3 sequence (DNA): TGTGCCAGCACTAGGAGGAACACTGAAGCTTTCTTT. It translates to CASTRRNTEAFF. The rearrangement links TRBV6-6 to TRBJ1-1, with D unresolved. This CDR3 has 12 residues. Germline CDR1 reads MNHNY; CDR2 reads SVGAGI (reference sequence). Trimming took off 7 bases at V and 1 base at J, with 7 bases between the two ends.

This chain joins TRBV30 and TRBJ1-6, with a weak D call TRBD1 (6 bases). Trimming took off 3 bases at V and 7 bases at J, with 16 bases between the two ends. The CDR3 has 15 residues. The V gene's germline CDR1 is GTSNPN and CDR2 SVGIG (reference sequence). The CDR3 is CAWRTLSRGNSPLHF. The CDR3 coding sequence is TGTGCCTGGAGAACATTGAGCAGGGGAAATTCACCCCTCCACTTT. Variable domain in full (rest from reference TRBV30 and TRBJ1-6): SQTIHQWPATLVQPVGSPLSLECTVEGTSNPNLYWYRQAAGRGLQLLFYSVGIGQISSEVPQNLSASRPQDRQFILSSKKLLLSDSGFYLCAWRTLSRGNSPLHFGNGTRLTVT.

The chain combines TRBV28 with TRBJ2-1; TRBD2 matches at 15 bases. The germline gives CDR1 MDHEN, CDR2 SYDVKM. J gave up 8 bases and V 6 bases, and 5 bases lay outside the gene matches. This CDR3 is 15 amino acids long. The CDR3 loop is CASRGLAGGLYEQFF. The CDR3 nucleotides are TGTGCCAGCAGAGGACTAGCGGGGGGGCTCTATGAGCAGTTCTTC. The full variable domain, with the rest looked up from reference TRBV28 and TRBJ2-1, is DVKVTQSSRYLVKRTGEKVFLECVQDMDHENMFWYRQDPGLGLRLIYFSYDVKMKEKGDIPEGYSVSREKKERFSLILESASTNQTSMYLCASRGLAGGLYEQFFGPGTRLTVL.

V and J are TRBV9 and TRBJ1-1; a possible D gene is TRBD1 (6 bases). The CDR3 totals 16 residues. From germline, CDR1 is SGDLS and CDR2 YYNGEE. V was cut by 0 bases and J by 1 base, with 13 bases left in between. CDR3 amino acids: CASSVGAGVKNTEAFF. The DNA for the CDR3 is TGTGCCAGCAGCGTAGGGGCAGGGGTTAAGAACACTGAAGCTTTCTTT.

The chain couples TRBV18 to TRBJ2-7; 10 nucleotides line up with TRBD1. With 4 bases clipped from V and 3 bases from J, the junction kept 3 bases outside the gene matches. The CDR3 runs to 14 residues. CDR1 and CDR2 (germline): KGHSH, LQKENI. The chain's CDR3 is CASSRQGAGYEQYF. For the CDR3, the DNA is TGTGCCAGCTCACGACAGGGGGCGGGCTACGAGCAGTACTTC.

The V call is TRBV30, the J call TRBJ1-2, with D perhaps matching TRBD1 (5 bases). V lost 1 base and J 8 bases, leaving 14 bases between the germline ends. CDR1 GTSNPN and CDR2 SVGIG come from the germline V gene (reference sequence). The CDR3 length is 13 residues. CDR3 in amino acids: CAWSGRGLEGYTF. In nucleotides, the CDR3 is TGTGCCTGGAGTGGAAGGGGATTGGAAGGCTACACCTTC.

The rearrangement uses TRBV19 and TRBJ1-5, with unresolved D. The V end lost 0 bases, the J end lost 1 base, and 7 bases lay between the germline ends. CDR3 size: 15 residues. Germline-derived CDR1 and CDR2 are LNHDA and SQIVND (reference sequence). Written as DNA, the CDR3 is TGTGCCAGTAGTATAGAAGGCTTAAGCAATCAGCCCCAGCATTTT. As protein: CASSIEGLSNQPQHF.

The rearrangement joins TRBV11-2 to TRBJ2-1; 8 positions agree with TRBD2. Looked up from germline, CDR1 is SGHAT and CDR2 is FQNNGV. The J segment lost 8 bases and the V segment lost 1 base, leaving 13 bases of the junction unmatched. CDR3 size: 17 residues. The CDR3 coding sequence is TGTGCCAGCAGCTTAGCGGGAGGGTCCTCCCCTGACGATGAGCAGTTCTTC. This codes for CASSLAGGSSPDDEQFF.

The chain joins TRBV15 to TRBJ1-1; possible D gene TRBD1, 5 bases. The germline V gene encodes CDR1 LNHNV and CDR2 YYDKDF (reference sequence). CDR3 length equals 15 residues. With 3 bases removed from V and 4 bases from J, the gap between germline ends came to 15 bases. CDR3 nucleotides: TGTGCCACCAGCAGTCCCGGGACGTACGGCACTGAAGCTTTCTTT. It codes for CATSSPGTYGTEAFF.

The V call is TRBV11-3, the J call TRBJ2-3; D not resolved. CDR3 length: 13 residues. V was trimmed by 4 bases and J by 5 bases, leaving 10 bases between them. CDR1 is SGHNT, CDR2 YENEEA, per germline. CDR3 sequence (DNA): TGTGCCAGCAGCTCCAGAGACTTAGATACGCAGTATTTT. This codes for CASSSRDLDTQYF.

The sample holds one count of this clone. The chain is built from TRBV6-6 and TRBJ2-2; no reliable D call. The CDR3 spans 14 residues. Per the germline V gene, CDR1 is MNHNY and CDR2 is SVGAGI (reference sequence). V lost 5 bases and J lost 2, with 9 bases in between. In DNA form, the CDR3 reads TGTGCCAGCAGTGGCGGCCTAAACACCGGGGAGCTGTTTTTT. Its translation: CASSGGLNTGELFF.

The chain employs TRBV6-1 and TRBJ2-7; D might be TRBD1 (6 bases). The CDR3 extends over 14 amino acids. V was clipped by 6 bases and J by 6 bases, with 18 bases between them. The germline gives CDR1 MNHNS, CDR2 SASEGT. DNA of the CDR3: TGTGCCAGCAGACTACAGGGTACCTCTCCCGAGCAGTACTTC. Translating it yields CASRLQGTSPEQYF.

J is TRBJ1-4 and V is TRBV5-1; 7 nucleotides agree with TRBD1. Germline lookup yields CDR1 SGHRS and CDR2 YFSETQ. The CDR3 spans 16 residues. V gave up 4 bases and J gave up 1 base; unmatched junction bases: 7. The CDR3 bases are TGCGCCAGCAGCACCCGGACAGGAGAAACTAATGAAAAACTGTTTTTT. Its protein product is CASSTRTGETNEKLFF.

The chain links TRBV12-5 to TRBJ2-7; the match to TRBD1 covers 7 bases. Per the germline V gene, CDR1 is LGHNT and CDR2 is FRNRAP. The ends lost 7 bases at V and 2 bases at J; junction bases unmatched: 14. CDR3 length: 16 residues. CDR3 DNA: TGTGCTAGTGCCCCCGCGGAAACCGGGACAGCCTACGAGCAGTACTTC. Translated: CASAPAETGTAYEQYF.

The rearrangement joins TRBV10-3 to TRBJ2-7, with D perhaps assigned TRBD1 or TRBD2 (5 bases each). This CDR3 spans 14 amino acids. The V end was cut by 3 bases, the J end by 2 bases, with 11 bases between. Germline V gene lookup returns CDR1 ENHRY and CDR2 SYGVKD. The CDR3 is CAISERDGAYEQYF. CDR3 DNA sequence: TGTGCCATCAGTGAACGGGACGGAGCCTACGAGCAGTACTTC.

The chain has TRBV6-5 and TRBJ1-2, with a possible D match to TRBD1 (6 bases). From germline, CDR1 is MNHEY and CDR2 SVGAGI. The length of the CDR3 is 14 residues. V was cut by 4 bases and J by 6 bases, with 15 bases left in between. CDR3 nucleotides: TGTGCCAGCAGTTCCCAGGGACACTTACATGGCTACACCTTC. This sequence encodes CASSSQGHLHGYTF.

The chain employs TRBV14 and TRBJ1-1; D uncertain. Germline V gene sequence: CDR1 SGHDN, CDR2 FVKESK. This CDR3 has 13 amino acids. V was pared by 1 base and J by 3 bases, with 6 bases between. The CDR3 DNA reads TGTGCCAGCAGCCAAGGGTACTACACTGAAGCTTTCTTT. This encodes CASSQGYYTEAFF.

Concerning this clone: This sequence may be a read error, since a much larger clone differs from it by one base. The rearrangement links TRBV28 to TRBJ2-2; D may correspond to TRBD1 or TRBD2 (6 bases each). CDR1 and CDR2 from the germline V gene are MDHEN and SYDVKM. This CDR3 contains 15 residues. The CDR3 region has the DNA TGTGCCAGCAGTTATCCAGGGGCAACAGGCGGGGAGCTGGTTTTT. It translates to CASSYPGATGGELVF.